The source of this TCR beta chain is a study of identical twins. Study outcomes and limitations: When twins shared out-of-frame alpha sequences, those sequences had excess low generation probability.

In the case of this clonotype: Its cognate antigen is unknown.

TCRdb reprocessed the 5' RACE reads with MiXCR, giving one entry per CDR3 protein. The sample includes approximately 700,000 distinct CDR3 sequences, about 18% seen only once; the top ten take around 12%. The germline CDR1 and CDR2 sequences are SGDLS and YYNGEE. There are 16 residues in the CDR3. Deletions cut 0 bases from V and 7 bases from J, with 18 bases between. This same sample was also part of a study on T cells expressing NK-cell markers. That source adds: In a handful of donors, these clonotypes also led the CD3+CD56-NKG2C+ fraction.

The sample consisted of PBMCs. The V and J genes are TRBV9 and TRBJ2-3, with TRBD2 as a possible D gene (6 bases). The TCR originated in a woman aged 18-29 years in good health. The CDR3 spells CASSVAGVAAGNTQYF. Written as DNA, the CDR3 is TGTGCCAGCAGCGTAGCTGGAGTAGCGGCGGGGAATACGCAGTATTTT. Variable domain in full (rest from reference TRBV9 and TRBJ2-3): DSGVTQTPKHLITATGQRVTLRCSPRSGDLSVYWYQQSLDQGLQFLIQYYNGEERAKGNILERFSAQQFPDLHSELNLSSLELGDSALYFCASSVAGVAAGNTQYFGPGTRLTVL.